The sample holds many counts of the clone carrying this T cell receptor (beta chain). No antigen is known for it. The CDR3 contains 15 residues. V lost 6 bases to trimming and J lost 0 bases, with 11 bases between them. CDR1 LNHDA and CDR2 SQIVND come from the germline V gene (reference sequence). Unique molecular identifier tags were affixed to discrete cDNA molecules. MiXCR, applied by TCRdb to the 5' RACE reads, yields one record per CDR3 protein. The profile shows 35,000 to 45,000 distinct CDR3 sequences, approximately 5.8% of them singletons. This sample was taken from a study of early T cells in non-severe SARS-CoV-2 infection. Study overall: Sequenced material consisted of bulk RNA (from unsorted whole blood), and chains were unpaired.

Whole-study results and caveats: Anti-spike CD8 specificities were favored by VDJdb matching, whose results missed private and CD4 specificities.

The source is an adult who was a healthcare worker with PCR-confirmed SARS-CoV-2 infection or an uninfected control (not recorded which). The sample taken for sequencing was whole blood. This chain joins TRBV19 and TRBJ1-4; no reliable D call. CDR3 sequence (DNA): TGTGCCAGTAGCGATTCTTCTGCAACTAATGAAAAACTGTTTTTT. The encoded protein is CASSDSSATNEKLFF.